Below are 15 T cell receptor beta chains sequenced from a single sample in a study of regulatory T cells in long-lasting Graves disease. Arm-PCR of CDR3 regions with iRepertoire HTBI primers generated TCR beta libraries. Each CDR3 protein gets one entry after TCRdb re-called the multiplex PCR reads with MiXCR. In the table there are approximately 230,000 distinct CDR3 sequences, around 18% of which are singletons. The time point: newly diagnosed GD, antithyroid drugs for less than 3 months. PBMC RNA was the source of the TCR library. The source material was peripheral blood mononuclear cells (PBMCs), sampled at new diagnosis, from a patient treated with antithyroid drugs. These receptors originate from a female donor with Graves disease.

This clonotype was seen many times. The CDR3 DNA follows: TGTGCCAGCAGCTTATCCCCTAGCTCGGATACGCAGTATTTT. Translated, it gives CASSLSPSSDTQYF. The V and J genes are TRBV7-3 and TRBJ2-3, with a possible D match to TRBD2 (5 bases). The V and J ends lost 2 bases and 6 bases respectively, with 12 bases between them. The CDR3 is 14 residues long. Germline assignment: CDR1 SGHTA and CDR2 FQGTGA.

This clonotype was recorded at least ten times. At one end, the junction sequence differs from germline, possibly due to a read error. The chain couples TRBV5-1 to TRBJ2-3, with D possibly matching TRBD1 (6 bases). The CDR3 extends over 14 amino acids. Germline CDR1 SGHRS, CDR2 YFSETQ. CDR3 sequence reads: CASSLGAETDTQYF. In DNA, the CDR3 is TGTGCCAGCAGCTTGGGGGCAGAGACAGATACGCAGTATTTT.

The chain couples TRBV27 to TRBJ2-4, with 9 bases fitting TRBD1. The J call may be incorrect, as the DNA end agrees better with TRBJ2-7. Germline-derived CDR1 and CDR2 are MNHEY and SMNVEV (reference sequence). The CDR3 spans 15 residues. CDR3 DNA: TGTGCCAGCAGGAATCCGGGACAGGGCGCCTACGAGCAGTACTTC. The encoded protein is CASRNPGQGAYEQYF.

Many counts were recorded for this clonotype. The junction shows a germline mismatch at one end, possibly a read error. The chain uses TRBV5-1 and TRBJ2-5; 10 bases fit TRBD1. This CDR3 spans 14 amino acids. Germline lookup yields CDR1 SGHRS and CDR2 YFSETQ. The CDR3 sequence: CASSPGTGVETQYF. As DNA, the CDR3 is TGTGCCAGCAGTCCAGGGACAGGGGTGGAGACCCAGTACTTC.

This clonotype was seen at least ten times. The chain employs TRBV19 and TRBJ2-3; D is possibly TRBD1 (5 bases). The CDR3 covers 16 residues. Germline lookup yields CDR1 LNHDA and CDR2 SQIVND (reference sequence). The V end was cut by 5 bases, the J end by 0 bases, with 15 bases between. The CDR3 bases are TGTGCCAGTAGTCTCCCGGACATCACTAGCACAGATACGCAGTATTTT. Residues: CASSLPDITSTDTQYF.

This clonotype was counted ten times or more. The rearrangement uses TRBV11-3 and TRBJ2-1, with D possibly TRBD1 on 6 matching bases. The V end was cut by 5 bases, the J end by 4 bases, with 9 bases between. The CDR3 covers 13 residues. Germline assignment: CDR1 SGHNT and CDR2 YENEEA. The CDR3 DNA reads TGTGCCAGCAGCCCGGACAGTTACAATGAGCAGTTCTTC. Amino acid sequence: CASSPDSYNEQFF.

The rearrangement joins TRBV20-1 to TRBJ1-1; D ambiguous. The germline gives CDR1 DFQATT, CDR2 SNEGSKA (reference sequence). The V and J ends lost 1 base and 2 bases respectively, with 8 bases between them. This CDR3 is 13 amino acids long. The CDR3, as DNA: TGCAGTGCTAGAGTCCGCTTAAACACTGAAGCTTTCTTT. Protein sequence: CSARVRLNTEAFF.

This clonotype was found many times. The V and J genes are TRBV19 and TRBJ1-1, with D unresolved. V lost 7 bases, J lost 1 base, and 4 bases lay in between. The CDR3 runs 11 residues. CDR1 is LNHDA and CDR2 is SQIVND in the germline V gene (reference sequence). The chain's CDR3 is CASMSNTEAFF. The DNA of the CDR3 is TGTGCCAGTATGTCGAACACTGAAGCTTTCTTT. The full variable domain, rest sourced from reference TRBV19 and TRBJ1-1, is DGGITQSPKYLFRKEGQNVTLSCEQNLNHDAMYWYRQDPGQGLRLIYYSQIVNDFQKGDIAEGYSVSREKKESFPLTVTSAQKNPTAFYLCASMSNTEAFFGQGTRLTVV.

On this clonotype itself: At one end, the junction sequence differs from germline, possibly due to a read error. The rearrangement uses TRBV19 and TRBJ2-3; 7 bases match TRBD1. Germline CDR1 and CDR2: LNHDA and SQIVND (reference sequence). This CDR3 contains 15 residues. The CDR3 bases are TGTGCGAGTTCCTCAGGGGGTGTCTTGGACCCCACGCAGTACTTT. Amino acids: CASSSGGVLDPTQYF.

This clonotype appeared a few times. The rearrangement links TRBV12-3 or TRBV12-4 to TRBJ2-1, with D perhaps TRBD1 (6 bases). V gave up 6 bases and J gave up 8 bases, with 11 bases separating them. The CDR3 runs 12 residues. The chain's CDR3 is CASRGQGYEQFF. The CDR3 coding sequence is TGTGCCAGCAGGGGTCAGGGGTATGAGCAGTTCTTC.

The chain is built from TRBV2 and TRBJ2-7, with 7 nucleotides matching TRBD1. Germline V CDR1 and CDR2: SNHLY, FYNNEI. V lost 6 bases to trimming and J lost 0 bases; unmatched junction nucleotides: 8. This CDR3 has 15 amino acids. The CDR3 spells CASSYGQATSYEQYF. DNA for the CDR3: TGTGCCAGCAGCTACGGACAGGCAACCTCCTACGAGCAGTACTTC.

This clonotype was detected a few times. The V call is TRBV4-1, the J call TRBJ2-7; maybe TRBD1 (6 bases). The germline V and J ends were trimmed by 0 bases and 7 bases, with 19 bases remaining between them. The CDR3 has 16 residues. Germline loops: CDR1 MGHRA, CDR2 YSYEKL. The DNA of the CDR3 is TGCGCCAGCAGCCAAGAAGTCTCCTCAGGGGCCAGGGAGCAGTACTTC. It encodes CASSQEVSSGAREQYF.

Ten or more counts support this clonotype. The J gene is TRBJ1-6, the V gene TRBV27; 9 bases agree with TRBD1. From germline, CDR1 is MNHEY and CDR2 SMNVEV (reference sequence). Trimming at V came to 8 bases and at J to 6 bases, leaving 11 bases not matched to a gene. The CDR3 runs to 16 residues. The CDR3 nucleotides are TGTGCCAGCTCCGCCAAAGGGGACAGGGTTAATTCACCCCTCCACTTT. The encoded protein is CASSAKGDRVNSPLHF.

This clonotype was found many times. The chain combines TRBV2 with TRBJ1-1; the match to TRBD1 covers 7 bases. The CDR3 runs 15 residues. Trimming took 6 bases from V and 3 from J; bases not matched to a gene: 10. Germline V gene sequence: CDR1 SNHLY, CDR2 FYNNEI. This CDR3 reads CASRVRGGADTEAFF. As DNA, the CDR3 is TGTGCCAGCAGGGTTAGAGGGGGCGCGGACACTGAAGCTTTCTTT.

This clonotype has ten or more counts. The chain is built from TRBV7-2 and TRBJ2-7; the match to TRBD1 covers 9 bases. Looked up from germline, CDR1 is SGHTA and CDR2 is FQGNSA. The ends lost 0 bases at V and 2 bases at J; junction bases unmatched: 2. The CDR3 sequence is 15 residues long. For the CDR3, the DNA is TGTGCCAGCAGCTTAGCGGGACAGGGAGCCTACGAGCAGTACTTC. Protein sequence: CASSLAGQGAYEQYF.